In terms of frequency, the clone carrying this T cell receptor (beta chain) is medium-sized. What it binds is unknown. Germline assignment: CDR1 MNHNS and CDR2 SASEGT. The CDR3 spans 15 residues. TRB was amplified by touch-down multiplex PCR, primer pools A and B combined. TCRdb reprocessed the multiplex PCR reads, with one entry per CDR3 protein and no DNA. The sample includes over a thousand distinct CDR3 sequences. This sample stems from a study of T cell clusters in autoimmune cytopenias. Each sample's input was 250 ng genomic DNA, roughly 40,000 genome equivalents. Study findings and constraints: A dominant lymphoma-associated repertoire apparently masked the cluster-lack signature in secondary cytopenia versus chronic lymphocytic leukemia.

The specimen was peripheral blood. This chain uses TRBV6-1 with TRBJ2-3; the TCRdb call, TRBD2, lacks DNA for checking. The sequence derives from a human donor with an autoimmune cytopenia or autoimmune hepatitis (not recorded which). The CDR3 loop is CASSEGSGGQDTQYF.